A single sample is the source of the 8 T cell receptor beta chains below, sequenced in a study of T cell responses to AZD1222 COVID-19 vaccine. Sequencing was performed with immunoSEQ multiplex PCR; in TCRdb, only in-frame clones are kept and a portion is missing. The sample lists over 110,000 clones; approximately 94% were seen once. Material: peripheral blood, obtained on day 0 of AZD1222 vaccination. The receptors originated from an adult in good health.

This chain links TRBV6-5 with TRBJ1-2; 7 positions agree with TRBD1. J lost 4 bases, V lost 5 bases, and 7 bases had no gene match. The CDR3 runs to 14 residues. The germline V gene has CDR1 MNHEY and CDR2 SVGAGI. Written as DNA, the CDR3 is TGTGCCAGCAGTCTTGGGACAGCTTCCTATGGCTACACCTTC. Translated: CASSLGTASYGYTF.

The gene calls are TRBV5-1 and TRBJ1-1; D uncertain. The CDR3 contains 15 residues. Trimming left V 3 bases short and J 1 base short, with 13 bases between. Germline loops: CDR1 SGHRS, CDR2 YFSETQ. The CDR3 DNA is TGCGCCAGCAGCTATGCCCTTCATGGGAACACTGAAGCTTTCTTT. The encoded protein is CASSYALHGNTEAFF.

The chain couples TRBV5-6 to TRBJ2-5, with a possible D match to TRBD2 (5 bases). The germline V and J ends were trimmed by 4 bases and 2 bases, with 15 bases remaining between them. This CDR3 is 15 amino acids long. Germline V gives CDR1 SGHDT, CDR2 YYEEEE. CDR3: CASSPGVRAQETQYF. The CDR3 nucleotides are TGTGCCAGCAGCCCCGGGGTGAGGGCTCAAGAGACCCAGTACTTC.

A single count supports this clone. In DNA form, the CDR3 reads TGTGCTAGTGGGCGGGGGATGAACACTGAAGCTTTCTTT. Its protein is CASGRGMNTEAFF. The genes are TRBV12-5 and TRBJ1-1, with D perhaps matching TRBD1 (5 bases). Germline loops: CDR1 LGHNT, CDR2 FRNRAP. V dropped 6 bases and J dropped 0 bases, with 8 bases sitting between them. The CDR3 covers 13 residues.

Only one count was recorded for this clone. The chain combines TRBV3-1 (or the pseudogene TRBV3-2) with TRBJ1-5; tentative D call: TRBD1 (6 bases). This CDR3 region has 15 residues. V shed 1 base and J shed 4 bases, with 11 bases lying between them. Per the germline V gene, CDR1 is LGHDT and CDR2 is YNNKEL (reference sequence). CDR3 protein: CASSQGRGQNQPQHF. The CDR3 bases are TGTGCCAGCAGCCAAGGGAGGGGACAAAATCAGCCCCAGCATTTT.

The chain has TRBV12-5 and TRBJ2-3; the D is unclear. V shed 3 bases and J shed 5 bases, with 6 bases lying between them. Germline V gives CDR1 LGHNT, CDR2 FRNRAP. CDR3 size: 12 residues. CDR3 region: CASGLKGDTQYF. The CDR3 nucleotides are TGTGCTAGTGGTTTAAAGGGAGATACGCAGTATTTT.

The chain links TRBV2 to TRBJ2-3, with D possibly being TRBD1 or TRBD2 (6 bases each). The germline V and J ends were trimmed by 6 bases and 5 bases, with 21 bases remaining between them. Germline V lookup: CDR1 SNHLY, CDR2 FYNNEI. The CDR3 spans 16 residues. The CDR3 coding sequence is TGTGCCAGCAGCCGGTCCCTTCCGGGGGCCAGAGATACGCAGTATTTT. As protein: CASSRSLPGARDTQYF.

This clone is a singleton in its sample. The V and J genes are TRBV3-1 (or the pseudogene TRBV3-2) and TRBJ2-7; D gene uncertain. Per the germline V gene, CDR1 is LGHDT and CDR2 is YNNKEL (reference sequence). Trimming shortened V by 1 base and J by 2 bases, and 9 bases separated the two germline ends. The CDR3 length is 14 residues. Written as DNA, the CDR3 is TGTGCCAGCAGCCAAGGCCCGCAAACCTACGAGCAGTACTTC. It encodes CASSQGPQTYEQYF.